This is a list of T cell receptor beta chains from one sample in a study of blood T cell repertoires in COVID-19. Clones were read by immunoSEQ multiplex PCR, and TCRdb kept only the in-frame ones, dropping some. This sample has about 80,000 clones, with about four fifths found just once. Sequenced: peripheral blood. These receptors were taken from a human donor in a cohort sampled during active COVID-19. CDR3s include the opening cysteine and the closing phenylalanine or tryptophan. Fields, in order: V gene, clone size, D gene, J gene, CDR3 protein, CDR3 DNA. A D gene is named only where the DNA matches it firmly. Size is stated for part of the rows, as once, few or many counts, or as a class when the clone is expanded.

V gene: TRBV7-8; clone size: -; D gene: TRBD1; J gene: TRBJ1-6; CDR3 protein: CASSLALGQGGSPLHF; CDR3 DNA: TGTGCCAGCAGCTTAGCGCTCGGGCAGGGGGGCTCACCCCTCCACTTT
V gene: TRBV9; clone size: -; D gene: -; J gene: TRBJ2-1; CDR3 protein: CASSVGDSAYNEQFF; CDR3 DNA: TGTGCCAGCAGCGTAGGAGACTCAGCCTACAATGAGCAGTTCTTC
V gene: TRBV11-2; clone size: -; D gene: -; J gene: TRBJ2-5; CDR3 protein: CASSLGPDTALRPQETQYF; CDR3 DNA: TGTGCCAGCAGCTTAGGCCCTGATACAGCACTCCGGCCCCAAGAGACCCAGTACTTC
V gene: TRBV7-9; clone size: -; D gene: -; J gene: TRBJ1-1; CDR3 protein: CASTYTNTEAFF; CDR3 DNA: TGTGCCAGCACCTACACCAACACTGAAGCTTTCTTT
V gene: TRBV9; clone size: -; D gene: TRBD1; J gene: TRBJ1-2; CDR3 protein: CASSGGGTAYGYTF; CDR3 DNA: TGTGCCAGCAGCGGCGGCGGGACAGCCTATGGCTACACCTTC
V gene: TRBV7-9; clone size: once; D gene: TRBD1; J gene: TRBJ1-6; CDR3 protein: CASSLGDRGQAPYNSPLHF; CDR3 DNA: TGTGCCAGCAGCCTGGGGGACAGGGGGCAAGCACCCTATAATTCACCCCTCCACTTT
V gene: TRBV10-1; clone size: -; D gene: -; J gene: TRBJ2-1; CDR3 protein: CASSGQGIDEQFF; CDR3 DNA: TGCGCCAGCAGCGGGCAGGGTATCGATGAGCAGTTCTTC
V gene: TRBV3-1/TRBV3-2; clone size: few; D gene: -; J gene: TRBJ2-5; CDR3 protein: CASSLTLRDLETQYF; CDR3 DNA: TGTGCCAGCAGCCTTACTCTCCGGGACTTAGAGACCCAGTACTTC
V gene: TRBV7-9; clone size: -; D gene: -; J gene: TRBJ1-2; CDR3 protein: CASSSRGYGYTF; CDR3 DNA: TGTGCCAGCAGCTCCCGAGGCTATGGCTACACCTTC
V gene: TRBV19; clone size: few; D gene: TRBD2; J gene: TRBJ2-7; CDR3 protein: CASSIGLAGINEQYF; CDR3 DNA: TGTGCCAGTAGTATAGGCCTAGCGGGGATCAACGAGCAGTACTTC
V gene: TRBV5-1; clone size: once; D gene: -; J gene: TRBJ2-4; CDR3 protein: CASSLDRLPQNIQYF; CDR3 DNA: TGCGCCAGCAGCTTGGACCGACTCCCGCAAAACATTCAGTACTTC
V gene: TRBV19; clone size: -; D gene: TRBD1; J gene: TRBJ1-1; CDR3 protein: CASSEDRGRMNTEAFF; CDR3 DNA: TGTGCCAGTAGTGAGGACAGGGGGCGAATGAACACTGAAGCTTTCTTT
V gene: TRBV11-2; clone size: -; D gene: TRBD2; J gene: TRBJ2-3; CDR3 protein: CASSLGVSGITDTQYF; CDR3 DNA: TGTGCCAGCAGCTTAGGGGTTAGCGGGATCACAGATACGCAGTATTTT
V gene: TRBV5-4; clone size: -; D gene: TRBD1; J gene: TRBJ2-5; CDR3 protein: CASSNTGQGAETQYF; CDR3 DNA: TGTGCCAGCAGCAACACGGGACAGGGAGCAGAGACCCAGTACTTC
V gene: TRBV9; clone size: -; D gene: TRBD1; J gene: TRBJ2-2; CDR3 protein: CASSARGQGGTGELFF; CDR3 DNA: TGTGCCAGCAGCGCCAGGGGACAGGGTGGCACCGGGGAGCTGTTTTTT
V gene: TRBV7-2; clone size: -; D gene: TRBD2; J gene: TRBJ2-3; CDR3 protein: CASSSLLAGATDTQYF; CDR3 DNA: TGTGCCAGCAGCTCCCTTCTAGCGGGGGCGACAGATACGCAGTATTTT
V gene: TRBV5-6; clone size: -; D gene: TRBD2; J gene: TRBJ2-1; CDR3 protein: CASSLGLGAYNEQFF; CDR3 DNA: TGTGCCAGCAGTTTGGGACTAGGTGCCTACAATGAGCAGTTCTTC
V gene: TRBV4-3; clone size: -; D gene: TRBD1; J gene: TRBJ2-1; CDR3 protein: CASSQDWTGGVYNEQFF; CDR3 DNA: TGCGCCAGCAGCCAAGATTGGACAGGGGGCGTATACAATGAGCAGTTCTTC
V gene: TRBV5-6; clone size: once; D gene: -; J gene: TRBJ1-3; CDR3 protein: CASSLGGFGNTIYF; CDR3 DNA: TGTGCCAGCAGCTTGGGCGGGTTCGGAAACACCATATATTTT
V gene: TRBV7-2; clone size: -; D gene: TRBD1; J gene: TRBJ2-7; CDR3 protein: CASSLFSGTGHLSEQYF; CDR3 DNA: TGTGCCAGCAGCTTATTCTCCGGGACAGGGCATCTAAGCGAGCAGTACTTC
V gene: TRBV6-6; clone size: few; D gene: TRBD1; J gene: TRBJ1-5; CDR3 protein: CASRNADRGSRWAQHF; CDR3 DNA: TGTGCCAGCAGGAATGCTGACAGGGGGTCGAGGTGGGCCCAGCATTTT
V gene: TRBV9; clone size: -; D gene: TRBD2; J gene: TRBJ2-1; CDR3 protein: CASSSGGGAYNEQFF; CDR3 DNA: TGTGCCAGCAGCTCCGGCGGGGGGGCCTACAATGAGCAGTTCTTC
V gene: TRBV4-3; clone size: -; D gene: -; J gene: TRBJ1-6; CDR3 protein: CASSQDPGGNSPLHF; CDR3 DNA: TGCGCCAGCAGCCAAGATCCGGGAGGGAATTCACCCCTCCACTTT
V gene: TRBV6-6; clone size: few; D gene: -; J gene: TRBJ1-2; CDR3 protein: CASSYSNRLKDYGYTF; CDR3 DNA: TGTGCCAGCAGTTACTCGAATAGACTGAAGGACTATGGCTACACCTTC